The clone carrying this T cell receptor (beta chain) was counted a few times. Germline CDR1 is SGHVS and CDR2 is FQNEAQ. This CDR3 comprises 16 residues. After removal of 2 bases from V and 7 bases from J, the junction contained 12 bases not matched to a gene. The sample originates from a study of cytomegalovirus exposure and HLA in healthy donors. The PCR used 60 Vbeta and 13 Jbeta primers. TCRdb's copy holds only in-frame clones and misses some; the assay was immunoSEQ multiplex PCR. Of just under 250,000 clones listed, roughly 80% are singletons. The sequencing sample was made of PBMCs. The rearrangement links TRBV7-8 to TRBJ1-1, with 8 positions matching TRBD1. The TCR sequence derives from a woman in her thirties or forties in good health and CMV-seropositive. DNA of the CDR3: TGTGCCAGCAGCTTATACGGACAGGGTATCTCCCTTGAAGCTTTCTTT. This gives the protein CASSLYGQGISLEAFF.